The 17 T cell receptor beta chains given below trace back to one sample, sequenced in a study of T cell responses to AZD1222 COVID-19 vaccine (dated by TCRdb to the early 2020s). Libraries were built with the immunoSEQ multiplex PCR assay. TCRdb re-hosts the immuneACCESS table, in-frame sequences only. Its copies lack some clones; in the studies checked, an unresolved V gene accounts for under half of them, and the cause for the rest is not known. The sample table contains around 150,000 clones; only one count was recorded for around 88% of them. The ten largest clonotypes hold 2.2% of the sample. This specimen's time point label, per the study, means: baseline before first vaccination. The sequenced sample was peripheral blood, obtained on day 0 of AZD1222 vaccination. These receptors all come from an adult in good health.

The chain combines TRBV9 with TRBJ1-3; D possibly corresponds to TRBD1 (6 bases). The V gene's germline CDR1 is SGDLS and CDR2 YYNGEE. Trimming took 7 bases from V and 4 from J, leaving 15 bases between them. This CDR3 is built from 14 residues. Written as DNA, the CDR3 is TGTGCCAGCGCCCGACAGGCGCGGGGAAACACCATATATTTT. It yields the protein CASARQARGNTIYF.

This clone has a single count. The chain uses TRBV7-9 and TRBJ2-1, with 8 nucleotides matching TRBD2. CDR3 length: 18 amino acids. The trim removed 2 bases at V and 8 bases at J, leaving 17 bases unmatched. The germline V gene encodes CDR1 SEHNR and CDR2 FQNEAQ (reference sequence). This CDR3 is CASSLKVTGGPLGDEQFF. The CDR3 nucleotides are TGTGCCAGCAGCTTAAAAGTGACGGGAGGGCCCCTAGGCGATGAGCAGTTCTTC.

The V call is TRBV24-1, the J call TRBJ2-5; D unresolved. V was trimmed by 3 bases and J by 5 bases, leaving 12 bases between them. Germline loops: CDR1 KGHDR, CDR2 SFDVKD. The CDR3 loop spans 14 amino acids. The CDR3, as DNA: TGTGCCACCAGTGATGTTGACGCGTCGGAGACCCAGTACTTC. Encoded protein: CATSDVDASETQYF.

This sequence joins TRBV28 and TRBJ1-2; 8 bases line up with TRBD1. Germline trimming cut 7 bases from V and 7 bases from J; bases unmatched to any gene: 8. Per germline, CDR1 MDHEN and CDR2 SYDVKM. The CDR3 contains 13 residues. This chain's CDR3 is CASIPGGVVGYTF. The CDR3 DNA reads TGTGCCAGCATACCAGGGGGCGTCGTTGGCTACACCTTC.

The CDR3 protein is CASSQVGTSYGYTF. Written as DNA, the CDR3 is TGCGCCAGCAGCCAAGTGGGGACATCCTATGGCTACACCTTC. The J gene is TRBJ1-2, the V gene TRBV4-1; D possibly corresponds to TRBD1 (6 bases). Germline values: CDR1 MGHRA, CDR2 YSYEKL. V was pared by 1 base and J by 4 bases, with 10 bases between. The CDR3 contains 14 residues.

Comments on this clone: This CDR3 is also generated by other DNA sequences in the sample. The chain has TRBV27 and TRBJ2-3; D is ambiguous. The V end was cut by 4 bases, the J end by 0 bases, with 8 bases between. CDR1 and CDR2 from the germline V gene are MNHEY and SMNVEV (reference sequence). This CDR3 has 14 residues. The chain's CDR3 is CASSWARSTDTQYF. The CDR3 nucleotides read TGTGCCAGCAGTTGGGCCAGAAGCACAGATACGCAGTATTTT.

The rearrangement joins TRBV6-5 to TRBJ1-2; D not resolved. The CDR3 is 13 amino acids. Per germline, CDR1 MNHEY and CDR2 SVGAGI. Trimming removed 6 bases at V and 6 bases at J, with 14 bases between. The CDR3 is CASRPAGWNGYTF. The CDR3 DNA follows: TGTGCCAGCAGGCCTGCCGGTTGGAATGGCTACACCTTC.

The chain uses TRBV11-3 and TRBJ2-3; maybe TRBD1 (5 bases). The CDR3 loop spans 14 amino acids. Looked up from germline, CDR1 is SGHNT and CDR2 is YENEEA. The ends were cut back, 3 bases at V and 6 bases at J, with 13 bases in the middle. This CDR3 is CASSFEGAADTQYF. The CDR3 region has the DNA TGTGCCAGCAGCTTTGAAGGGGCCGCGGATACGCAGTATTTT.

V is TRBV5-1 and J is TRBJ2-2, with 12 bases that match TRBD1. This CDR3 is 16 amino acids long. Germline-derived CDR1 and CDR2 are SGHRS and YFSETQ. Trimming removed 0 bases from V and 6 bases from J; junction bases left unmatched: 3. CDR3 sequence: CASSLAGTGGSGELFF. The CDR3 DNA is TGCGCCAGCAGCTTGGCCGGGACAGGGGGCTCCGGGGAGCTGTTTTTT.

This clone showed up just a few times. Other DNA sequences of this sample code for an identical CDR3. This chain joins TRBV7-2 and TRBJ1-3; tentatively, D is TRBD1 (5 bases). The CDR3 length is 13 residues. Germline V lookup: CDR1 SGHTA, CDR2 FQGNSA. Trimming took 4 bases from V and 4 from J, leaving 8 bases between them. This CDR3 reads CASSSAGGNTIYF. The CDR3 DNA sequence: TGTGCCAGCAGCTCAGCAGGGGGAAACACCATATATTTT. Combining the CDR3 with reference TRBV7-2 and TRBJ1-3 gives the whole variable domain GAGVSQSPSNKVTEKGKDVELRCDPISGHTALYWYRQSLGQGLEFLIYFQGNSAPDKSGLPSDRFSAERTGGSVSTLTIQRTQQEDSAVYLCASSSAGGNTIYFGEGSWLTVV.

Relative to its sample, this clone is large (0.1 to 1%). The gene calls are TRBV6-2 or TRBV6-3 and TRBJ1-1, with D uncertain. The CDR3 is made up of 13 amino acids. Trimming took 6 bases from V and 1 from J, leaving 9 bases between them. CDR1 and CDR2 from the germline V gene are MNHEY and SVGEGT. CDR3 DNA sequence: TGTGCCAGCAGCCCTACAGAGAACACTGAAGCTTTCTTT. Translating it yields CASSPTENTEAFF.

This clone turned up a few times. The CDR3 sequence is CSVAEGREGYEQYF. In nucleotides, the CDR3 is TGCAGCGTTGCGGAGGGGCGGGAGGGCTACGAGCAGTACTTC. The genes are TRBV29-1 and TRBJ2-7, with 9 bases fitting TRBD2. The trim removed 4 bases at V and 3 bases at J, leaving 7 bases unmatched. Germline lookup yields CDR1 SQVTM and CDR2 ANQGSEA. There are 14 residues in the CDR3.

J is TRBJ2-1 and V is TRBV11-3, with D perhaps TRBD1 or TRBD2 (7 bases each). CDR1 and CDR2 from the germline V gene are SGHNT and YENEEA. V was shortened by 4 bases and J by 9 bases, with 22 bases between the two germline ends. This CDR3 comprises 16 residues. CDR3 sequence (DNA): TGTGCCAGCAGCTCCGCAAAGGGGGCGGGAGAGAGTGAGCAGTTCTTC. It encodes CASSSAKGAGESEQFF.

The CDR3 protein is CASSFWGFSYNEQFF. Written as DNA, the CDR3 is TGTGCCAGCAGCTTTTGGGGCTTCTCCTACAATGAGCAGTTCTTC. V and J are TRBV7-2 and TRBJ2-1; a possible D gene is TRBD1 (5 bases). The germline CDR1 and CDR2 sequences are SGHTA and FQGNSA. The CDR3 loop spans 15 amino acids. V gave up 3 bases and J gave up 0 bases, with 9 bases separating them.

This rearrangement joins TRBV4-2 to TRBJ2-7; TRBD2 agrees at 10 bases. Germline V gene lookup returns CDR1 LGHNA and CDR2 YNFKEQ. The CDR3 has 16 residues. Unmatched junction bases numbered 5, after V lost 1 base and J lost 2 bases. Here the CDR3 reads CASSQGIGTSAYEQYF. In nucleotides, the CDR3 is TGTGCCAGCAGCCAAGGGATTGGGACTAGCGCCTACGAGCAGTACTTC.

The CDR3 protein is CASSRGSGWGIEAFF. The CDR3 DNA sequence: TGTGCCAGCTCCCGGGGCTCGGGATGGGGAATAGAAGCTTTCTTT. The chain combines TRBV18 with TRBJ1-1, with D possibly matching TRBD1 (5 bases). Germline V lookup: CDR1 KGHSH, CDR2 LQKENI. The CDR3 is made up of 15 amino acids. Trimming cost V 6 bases and J 8 bases, with 22 bases left between them.

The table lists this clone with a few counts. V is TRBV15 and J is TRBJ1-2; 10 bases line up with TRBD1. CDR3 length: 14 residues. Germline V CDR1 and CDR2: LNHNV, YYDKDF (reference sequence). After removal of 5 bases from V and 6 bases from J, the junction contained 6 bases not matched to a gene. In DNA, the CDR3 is TGTGCCACCAGCGGCATGGGACAGGGGCATGGCTACACCTTC. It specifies CATSGMGQGHGYTF.